Sequencing of this TCR beta chain was carried out in a study of identical twins. Whole-study findings and limits: Within beta out-of-frame sequences, the excess sharing observed between twins was weaker.

TCRdb recomputed calls from the 5' RACE reads with MiXCR, one row per CDR3 protein. The table includes just over 450,000 distinct CDR3 sequences, approximately 15% detected once. This clonotype was observed a handful of times. Its cognate antigen is unknown. Looked up from germline, CDR1 is MNHEY and CDR2 is SMNVEV (reference sequence). This CDR3 is built from 16 residues. Losses at the gene ends were 4 bases for V and 6 bases for J; bases not matched to a gene: 7. These data were also filed under a second study, of yellow fever vaccine responses in identical twins. This second study says: Twins reportedly showed a vaccine T cell response that seemed partly convergent and partly personalized.

The chain is built from TRBV27 and TRBJ2-1, with 12 bases lining up with TRBD2. Sequencing was done on a sample of CD4+ T cells sorted from blood. This clonotype was obtained from a woman between 18 and 30 years old in good health. CDR3 nucleotide sequence: TGTGCCAGCAGTTCATGGACTAGCGGGACAGGCAATGAGCAGTTCTTC. This sequence encodes CASSSWTSGTGNEQFF.